The present entry profiles one T cell receptor (beta chain) with its context. Sequencing used immunoSEQ multiplex PCR; TCRdb keeps in-frame clones, though not all of them. This table has some 240,000 clones, roughly 87% appearing once. The data derive from a study of blood T cell repertoires in COVID-19. Germline V gives CDR1 SGDLS, CDR2 YYNGEE. V lost 0 bases to trimming and J lost 5 bases, with 11 bases between them. The CDR3 consists of 15 residues. The chain carries TRBV9 and TRBJ1-4; no firm D call. The clonotype originates from a man aged 55 to 70 who had recovered from COVID-19. The sequencing input was peripheral blood. The CDR3 bases are TGTGCCAGCAGCGTAGGTCTACGAACCAATGAAAAACTGTTTTTT. It translates to CASSVGLRTNEKLFF.